This T cell receptor (beta chain) is drawn from a study of cytomegalovirus exposure and HLA in healthy donors. CDR1 is MNHNS, CDR2 SASEGT, per germline. The CDR3 contains 17 residues. V was shortened by 0 bases and J by 0 bases, with 9 bases between the two germline ends. Primers for the PCR totalled 60 Vbeta and 13 Jbeta. The data were produced by immunoSEQ multiplex PCR, yet TCRdb's version contains in-frame clones alone and is incomplete. The sample shows 150,000 to 180,000 clones, under 85% of them seen only once. What was sequenced was PBMCs. The V and J genes are TRBV6-1 and TRBJ1-6; unclear D gene. The origin of this receptor is a man aged 18 to 30 in good health and CMV-seronegative. Here the CDR3 DNA reads TGTGCCAGCAGTGAAGCTTTTCCGAGCTCCTATAATTCACCCCTCCACTTT. Encoded protein: CASSEAFPSSYNSPLHF.